Presented here are 21 T cell receptor beta chains from one specimen sequenced in a study of tumor and adjacent non-tumor tissue in lung cancer. Three rounds of nested PCR, following a modified ARM-PCR protocol, produced the TCRbeta library. TCRdb independently ran MiXCR on the multiplex PCR reads; one entry per CDR3 protein. This repertoire shows 60,000 to 90,000 distinct CDR3 sequences, under 80% found once; its top ten account for approximately 12%. This sample's RNA came from whole unsorted tissue. The sample was lung tumor tissue. These receptors were collected from a woman in her fifties or sixties with non-small cell lung cancer.

In its sample, this clonotype was seen a few times. This CDR3 fails to terminate in the conserved phenylalanine or tryptophan, so it likely reflects a read error. The V and J genes are TRBV4-1 and TRBJ2-7, with a tentative D call TRBD2 (6 bases). The CDR3 has 13 residues. Germline V gene data show CDR1 as MGHRA and CDR2 as YSYEKL. The DNA for the CDR3 is TGCGCCAACAGCCGAGGGGAGGCCTACGAGCAGTACATC. It yields the protein CANSRGEAYEQYI.

Regarding this clonotype: A clone one base away is much larger, so this may be a read error. The V call is TRBV14, the J call TRBJ2-5, with unresolved D. CDR1 SGHDN and CDR2 FVKESK come from the germline V gene. There are 14 residues in the CDR3. CDR3 DNA: TGTGCCAGCAGCCAAACCGACCGACAAGGGACCCAGTACTTC. It specifies CASSQTDRQGTQYF.

A note on this clonotype: The CDR3 does not close with the conserved phenylalanine or tryptophan, likely indicating a read error. V is TRBV20-1 and J is TRBJ2-5, with D unclear. V lost 2 bases and J 7 bases, leaving 14 bases between the germline ends. The CDR3 is made up of 13 amino acids. The germline V gene has CDR1 DFQATT and CDR2 SNEGSKA (reference sequence). CDR3 in amino acids: CSARHNVIGTQYC. CDR3 in DNA: TGCAGTGCTAGACACAATGTCATAGGGACCCAGTACTGC.

This clonotype was found once. This sequence joins TRBV10-3 and TRBJ2-6, with no clear D. The CDR3 covers 15 residues. Germline CDR1 reads ENHRY; CDR2 reads SYGVKD. CDR3 nucleotides: TGTGTTATCAGTGATTCGGACTCTGGGGCCAACGTCCTGACTTTC. Translated, it gives CVISDSDSGANVLTF.

This clonotype has only one observation. One junction end does not reproduce the germline sequence, and a read error may be involved. This chain joins TRBV29-1 and TRBJ2-2; D perhaps matches TRBD2 (5 bases). The CDR3 has 15 residues. Germline V gene sequence: CDR1 SQVTM, CDR2 ANQGSEA. The chain's CDR3 is CGARLSLAIIGEPFF. The DNA for the CDR3 is TGCGGCGCTCGTCTCTCTCTCGCGATCATCGGGGAGCCGTTTTTT.

Comments on this clonotype: One end of the junction is discordant with germline, which a read error may explain. CDR3 protein: CASSLTSGETQYF. As DNA, the CDR3 is TGCGCCAGTAGCCTTACTAGTGGAGAGACCCAGTACTTC. V gene TRBV6-6 combines with J gene TRBJ2-5; possibly TRBD2 for D (5 bases). Germline CDR1 MNHNY, CDR2 SVGAGI (reference sequence). This CDR3 has 13 residues.

V and J are TRBV4-1 and TRBJ1-4; D gene uncertain. CDR3 length equals 13 residues. CDR1 is MGHRA, CDR2 YSYEKL, per germline. The DNA of the CDR3 is TGCACCATTAGCCAAACTCAATGGGAAAAACTGTTTTTT. This encodes CTISQTQWEKLFF.

A remark on this clonotype: A read error may produce the germline difference seen at one junction end. This chain connects TRBV6-2 or TRBV6-3 to TRBJ2-1, with a tentative D call TRBD2 (6 bases). The CDR3 has 16 residues. Germline V lookup: CDR1 MNHEY, CDR2 SVGEGT. As DNA, the CDR3 is TGTGCCAGTAGGCGGGGCAGGGTGACGTCCTACAATGGGCAGTTCTTC. It codes for CASRRGRVTSYNGQFF.

The chain recombines TRBV6-5 with TRBJ1-1; TRBD1 aligns across 7 bases. The CDR3 is made up of 13 amino acids. CDR1 is MNHEY, CDR2 SVGAGI, per germline. The CDR3 protein is CDNRGGDSTEAFF. For the CDR3, the DNA is TGTGATAACAGAGGGGGGGACAGCACTGAAGCTTTCTTT.

V is TRBV28 and J is TRBJ2-1, with TRBD2 matching 15 bases. In germline, CDR1 is MDHEN, CDR2 SYDVKM. The CDR3 is made up of 19 amino acids. V shed 5 bases, J shed 6 bases, and the junction held 14 bases outside the gene matches. The CDR3 nucleotides read TGTGCCAGCAGTACCATGGGACTAGCGGGGGGAAATTGCTTCAATGAGCAGTTCTTC. Its protein product is CASSTMGLAGGNCFNEQFF.

This clonotype was picked up many times. The gene calls are TRBV5-1 and TRBJ1-1; unclear D gene. The ends were cut back, 1 base at V and 0 bases at J, with 10 bases in the middle. The CDR3 runs to 15 residues. Germline values: CDR1 SGHRS, CDR2 YFSETQ. CDR3 amino acids: CASSLSGSLNTEAFF. CDR3 nucleotide sequence: TGCGCCAGCAGCTTGAGCGGGTCCCTGAACACTGAAGCTTTCTTT.

Regarding this clonotype: The junction departs from the called germline gene at one end, perhaps through a read error. The chain is built from TRBV11-2 and TRBJ2-7; D might be TRBD1 (6 bases). Germline V gene data show CDR1 as SGHAT and CDR2 as FQNNGV. This CDR3 region has 16 residues. The CDR3 DNA is TGTGTCAGCAGCCAGGGACATGGAGAGTTCTCCTACGAGCGGTACTTC. It translates to CVSSQGHGEFSYERYF.

A word on this clonotype: Sequence at one end of the junction differs from germline and may be a read error. The chain couples TRBV6-6 to TRBJ2-7, with 7 bases identical to TRBD2. There are 12 residues in the CDR3. Germline CDR1 and CDR2: MNHNY and SVGAGI (reference sequence). The CDR3 DNA sequence: TGTACCAGCGGGGCAGGAAACTACGATCAGTACTTC. Translation: CTSGAGNYDQYF.

A note on this clonotype: Mismatch with germline at one junction end may stem from a read error. The chain couples TRBV6-2 or TRBV6-3 to TRBJ2-7, with D possibly TRBD1 on 5 matching bases. This CDR3 is built from 13 residues. Germline CDR1 MNHEY, CDR2 SVGEGT. CDR3: CASSWTISFEQYF. CDR3 sequence (DNA): TGTGCCAGCAGTTGGACAATCTCCTTCGAGCAGTACTTC.

Concerning this clonotype: Compared with germline, one end of the junction differs, possibly owing to a read error. The CDR3 spells CVSNLGPPGYHTQYF. The DNA of the CDR3 is TGTGTCAGCAACTTAGGACCCCCAGGGTACCATACGCAGTATTTT. The chain uses TRBV11-2 and TRBJ2-3, with D possibly matching TRBD1 (5 bases). Germline CDR1 is SGHAT and CDR2 is FQNNGV. This CDR3 comprises 15 residues. Using reference TRBV11-2 and TRBJ2-3 for the parts outside the CDR3, the full variable domain is EAGVAQSPRYKIIEKRQSVAFWCNPISGHATLYWYQQILGQGPKLLIQFQNNGVVDDSQLPKDRFSAERLKGVDSTLKIQPAKLEDSAVYLCVSNLGPPGYHTQYFGPGTRLTVL.

The chain combines TRBV28 with TRBJ2-3, with D tentatively TRBD1 (5 bases). This CDR3 region has 14 residues. The germline V gene has CDR1 MDHEN and CDR2 SYDVKM. V was shortened by 3 bases and J by 12 bases, with 19 bases between the two germline ends. CDR3 in amino acids: CASSLVQDTGRQYF. The CDR3 coding sequence is TGTGCCAGCAGTTTGGTACAGGACACAGGTAGACAGTATTTT. The whole variable domain, filled in from reference TRBV28 and TRBJ2-3, reads DVKVTQSSRYLVKRTGEKVFLECVQDMDHENMFWYRQDPGLGLRLIYFSYDVKMKEKGDIPEGYSVSREKKERFSLILESASTNQTSMYLCASSLVQDTGRQYFGPGTRLTVL.

The sample holds many counts of this clonotype. CDR3 DNA sequence: TGTGCCAGCAGTTACGAGGGGACAGGAGCCTACGAGCAGTACTTC. Translation: CASSYEGTGAYEQYF. The chain employs TRBV6-2 or TRBV6-3 and TRBJ2-7; 8 bases match TRBD1. Germline CDR1 reads MNHEY; CDR2 reads SVGEGT. V lost 2 bases to trimming and J lost 2 bases; unmatched junction nucleotides: 5. This CDR3 is 15 amino acids long.

This clonotype was detected ten times or more. The genes are TRBV11-2 and TRBJ2-7, with 7 bases lining up with TRBD1. V lost 2 bases, J lost 6 bases, and 10 bases stayed unmatched. Germline lookup yields CDR1 SGHAT and CDR2 FQNNGV. CDR3 length equals 15 residues. The CDR3 is CASSLRGDRASEQYF. Here the CDR3 DNA reads TGTGCCAGCAGCTTAAGGGGTGACAGGGCAAGCGAGCAGTACTTC.

A word on this clonotype: An end of the junction does not agree with germline; a read error may underlie this. V and J are TRBV10-3 and TRBJ2-5, with 11 positions matching TRBD1. This CDR3 spans 18 amino acids. Germline values: CDR1 ENHRY, CDR2 SYGVKD. CDR3: CATSEATLGQGVGEIQYF. CDR3 nucleotides: TGTGCCACCAGTGAGGCGACCCTGGGACAGGGGGTTGGAGAGATCCAGTACTTC.

The chain is built from TRBV29-1 and TRBJ2-7, with 10 bases matching TRBD1. V lost 6 bases, J lost 6 bases, and 14 bases stayed unmatched. Germline CDR1 SQVTM, CDR2 ANQGSEA. This CDR3 comprises 15 residues. In DNA form, the CDR3 reads TGCAGCGTCGGGTTAGGCGGGACAGGGGTGAGCGAGCAGTACTTC. Encoded protein: CSVGLGGTGVSEQYF.

This clonotype showed up just once. The junction departs from germline at one end; a sequencing error may be responsible. In nucleotides, the CDR3 is TGTACCAGCAGCTTATATGGCAATGTGAATGAGCAGTTCTTC. Its protein product is CTSSLYGNVNEQFF. The rearrangement uses TRBV11-2 and TRBJ2-1; D is undetermined. Germline V gives CDR1 SGHAT, CDR2 FQNNGV. The CDR3 length is 14 residues.